The entry below describes one T cell receptor (beta chain). Its recognized antigen is unknown. One base away there is no much larger clone; base qualities are not given. The 35 to 40 donors, aged about 6 to 100 years, were systemically healthy Caucasian individuals from Russia. Around 9.9 milliliters of peripheral blood were collected from each donor into EDTA-treated Vacutainer tubes. Ficoll-Paque density-gradient centrifugation was used to isolate PBMCs, with at least 6.5 million per sample. Trizol reagent was used to extract total RNA from the PBMCs, yielding at least 6 micrograms per sample. Naive CD45RAhigh/CD27high T cell percentages were measured by flow cytometry on a PBMC aliquot from every donor. The library was generated by 5' RACE. Data came from an Illumina HiSeq 2500. A second PCR of roughly 7 to 11 cycles was performed with a sample-barcoded 5' primer and a J-beta primer mix. A template-switch 5' adaptor carrying 12 random nucleotides introduced a unique molecular identifier onto each TCR beta cDNA molecule. Each sample yielded at least 3 million CDR3-containing paired-end reads. First-strand cDNA synthesis was performed from all RNA using the Mint cDNA synthesis kit, with priming by a TRBC-specific oligonucleotide. All cDNA was treated with uracil-DNA glycosylase and then went through a first 18-cycle PCR with the universal primers M1SS and BC2_uni_R. The study's processing was this. For normalization, 1 million high-quality reads, each with a distinct molecular identifier, were randomly selected from each sample. Reads sharing molecular identifiers were discarded rather than binned into consensus sequences. MiTCR, set to a Q25 quality threshold and the strictest error-elimination algorithm, was used for CDR3 identification, clonotype clustering and error correction. A nonparametric unseen species model with Euler transformation was used to estimate a lower bound on total TCR beta diversity. TCRdb cleaned the public reads at Q25 with fastp, built clones with MiXCR and kept in-frame beta chains. Rows with one shared CDR3 protein collapse into an entry with the most common genes and DNA. TCRdb, rather than the study authors, made the V and J calls. The sample table records over 1,200,000 distinct CDR3 sequences; 55% to 75% of these occur just once. Over 6.5% of the sample belongs to the ten largest clones.

CDR1 and CDR2 were assigned from the germline V gene as ENHRY and SYGVKD. The CDR3 covers 13 residues, taking in both the cysteine and the phenylalanine. Only CDR3 DNA is held: 39 bases, read in frame from base 1. The entry originates in a study of blood T cells in healthy people across ages (dated by TCRdb to between 2015 and 2017). The study in broad terms: In model experiments, template switching captured about one uniquely barcoded TCR beta cDNA molecule for every two T cells. Using deep sequencing normalized with unique cDNA molecular identifiers, the study measured how TCR beta repertoire diversity changes with age. Donors were grouped into four age groups: young (average roughly 17 years), middle-aged (about 40), aged (62) and long-lived (around 80). Donors of different ages were randomly distributed across sequencing lanes to avoid experimental bias. The study analyzed two additional independent replicas of 1 million unique cDNA reads from the same blood draw for two donors, one aged 18 to 29 and one aged 80 or older.

What the work shows at the level of the full study, not this receptor alone: Because the CMV infection status of the donors was unknown, age-related changes in expanded clonotypes may potentially have been confounded. The percentage of naive T cells measured by flow cytometry correlated strongly with observed TCR beta diversity. As age increased, observed TCR beta diversity per million T cells dropped in a roughly linear way, and a significant reduction was already evident by age roughly 40. Since profiling was done on bulk unsorted PBMCs, naive and antigen-experienced compartments could not be conclusively compared. Estimates of total diversity based on one million sequenced T cells were regarded as lower bounds and as underestimates. Compared with the aged group, the long-lived group had more naive CD4+ T cells, fewer expanded clones and increased TCR diversity, a pattern suggesting age selection.

Source material: blood. This receptor was taken from a man aged 18-30 years in good health. The sequence joins TRBV10-3 to TRBJ2-4, and TRBD2 aligns with 8 junction nucleotides. The J call is in doubt because the DNA end fits TRBJ2-7 better. The CDR3: CAINREGISEQYF. In nucleotides, the sequence is TGTGCCATCAACCGGGAGGGTATAAGCGAGCAGTACTTC.